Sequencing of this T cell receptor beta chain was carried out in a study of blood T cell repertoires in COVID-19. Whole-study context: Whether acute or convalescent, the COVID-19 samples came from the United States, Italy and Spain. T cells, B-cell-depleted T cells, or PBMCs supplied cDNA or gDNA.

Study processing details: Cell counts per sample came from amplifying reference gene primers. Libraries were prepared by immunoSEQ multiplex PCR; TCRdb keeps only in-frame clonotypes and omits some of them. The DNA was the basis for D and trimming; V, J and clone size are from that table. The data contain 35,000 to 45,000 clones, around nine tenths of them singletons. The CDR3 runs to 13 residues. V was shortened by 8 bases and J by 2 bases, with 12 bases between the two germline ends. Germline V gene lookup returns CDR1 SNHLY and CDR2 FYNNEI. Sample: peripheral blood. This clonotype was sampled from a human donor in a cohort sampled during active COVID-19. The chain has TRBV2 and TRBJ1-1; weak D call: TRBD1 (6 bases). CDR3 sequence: CASRTGHNTEAFF. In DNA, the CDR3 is TGTGCCAGCCGAACAGGGCATAACACTGAAGCTTTCTTT.